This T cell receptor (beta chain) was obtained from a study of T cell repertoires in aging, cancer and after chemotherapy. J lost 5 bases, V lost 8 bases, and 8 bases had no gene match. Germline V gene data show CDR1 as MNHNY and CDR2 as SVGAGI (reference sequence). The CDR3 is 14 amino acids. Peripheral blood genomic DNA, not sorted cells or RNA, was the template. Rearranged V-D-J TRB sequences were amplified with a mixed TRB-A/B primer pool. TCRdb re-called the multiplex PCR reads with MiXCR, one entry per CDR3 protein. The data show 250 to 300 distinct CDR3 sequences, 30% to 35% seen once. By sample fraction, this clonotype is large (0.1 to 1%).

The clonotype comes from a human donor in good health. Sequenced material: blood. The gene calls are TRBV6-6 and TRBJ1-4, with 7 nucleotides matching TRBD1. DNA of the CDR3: TGTGCCAGCCTCGGGGACAGCGTAAATGAAAAACTGTTTTTT. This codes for CASLGDSVNEKLFF.